This T cell receptor beta chain is from a study of vaccination and CD4 T cells after COVID-19 (dated by TCRdb to between 2021 and 2024). General notes on the study: Convalescent patients had a positive SARS-CoV-2 result on nasal swab PCR, and of these patients, some 10 had mild disease and one had severe disease. Participants received two doses of either the Pfizer-BioNTech BNT162b2 vaccine (n=8) or the Moderna mRNA-1273 vaccine (n=2). In around ten COVID-19 convalescent patients and a handful of infection-naive healthy vaccine recipients, the spike-specific CD4+ TCR repertoire before mRNA vaccination was compared with the repertoire after mRNA vaccination. Control cultures used a CEFX viral epitope pool as positive control, an HIV-1 Nef peptide pool as negative control, or no peptide. Post-COVID blood samples from convalescent patients were collected a median of 101 days after diagnosis, with a range of 35 to 161 days. For stimulating the cultures, overlapping spike peptide pools were used, derived from SARS-CoV-2 as well as from the common cold coronaviruses HCoV-NL63, HCoV-OC43 and HCoV-229E. The time from the second vaccine dose to post-vaccine blood sampling had a median of roughly 70 days and ranged from about 12 to 250 days. For a few convalescent patients, samples were collected at an early post-vaccination timepoint (day 14) as well as at a late post-vaccination timepoint (days 161 to 241). The convalescent cohort included six males and four females, with two Hispanic individuals, seven Caucasians, two Asians and one multiracial person.

Per the germline V gene, SGHTA is the CDR1 and FQGTGA is the CDR2. The V and J ends are trimmed by 1 base and 6 bases, leaving 20 bases between them. Taken from cysteine to phenylalanine, the CDR3 has 17 residues. Left in the record is the CDR3 DNA by itself, 51 bases read in frame from the first base. The meaning of the sample's time point label: late sampling 161 to 241 days after vaccination in three convalescent patients. The sample's treatment or condition label is to be understood as: roughly 10-day PBMC culture with coronavirus spike peptide pools or control peptides (ViraFEST assay). To expand antigen-specific T cells with peptide pools and then pick out the expanded clonotypes through TCR sequencing, the study relied on the ViraFEST assay. The convalescent patients' positive SARS-CoV-2 PCR tests fell between March and December 2020, which was before the Alpha, Beta and Delta variants emerged in the United States. Each well held some 2 million PBMCs cultured with about 9.8 ug/ml peptide pools in IMDM containing around 5% human AB serum and around 10 IU/ml IL-2. On days 3 and 7, half of the culture medium was replaced with fresh IL-2-containing medium. After about 10 days of culture, CD4+ T cells were isolated by negative selection using the EasySep CD4+ T cell isolation kit. Ficoll-Paque Plus gradient centrifugation was used to isolate PBMCs from whole blood, and the isolated PBMCs were then either used fresh or cryopreserved at -140C. Triplicate wells were generally used for each culture condition.

The library was prepared using PCR. DNA from cultured CD4+ T cells was subjected to TCR sequencing with the Oncomine TCR Beta short-read assay at the Johns Hopkins FTIC core. Genomic DNA was extracted from the cultured CD4+ T cells with the QIAamp micro DNA kit. Oncomine TCR Beta libraries from cultured CD4+ T cells were pooled with unique dual indexes and sequenced on an Illumina iSeq 100. In the source study's methods: Non-productive sequences were removed, and CDR3s that did not start with C, did not end with F or W, or were shorter than 7 amino acids were discarded. Antigen-specific clonotypes were identified using the MANAFEST web application through comparison of peptide-stimulated wells with reference and other culture wells. Positive clones required FDR below 0.05, an odds ratio above 5, and productive frequency above 0.1% in at least two of three replicate wells. Clonotypes that were significantly expanded in both SARS-CoV-2 spike wells and at least one common cold coronavirus spike condition were defined as cross-reactive. Similarity between CDR3 sequences was evaluated in R version 3.6.1 using Levenshtein distances (stringdist) and unrooted phylogenetic trees (ape). The public reads were quality trimmed at Q25 with fastp and then assembled into clones with MiXCR by TCRdb, keeping productive beta chains. A single entry per CDR3 protein holds the most common genes and DNA from its merged rows. The V and J calls follow TCRdb's processing rather than the paper's. This sample comprises about 15,000 distinct CDR3 sequences, approximately 50% of them detected only once. Of the sample, roughly a fifth is held by the ten largest clones.

Study-wide findings and limitations: The median number of SARS-CoV-2-reactive clonotypes rose from around 21 after infection to 38 after vaccination, but the change was not significant. In convalescent patients, nearly all vaccine-specific clones (304 of 307) were found to be mono-reactive for SARS-CoV-2 spike rather than cross-reactive with common cold coronaviruses. Among convalescent patients, a median about 90% of the SARS-CoV-2-reactive clones seen after vaccination appeared only after vaccination, which suggests priming specific to the vaccine. The study included relatively few convalescent patients and did not analyze early timepoints after natural infection.

A note on this clonotype: The clone's antigen remains unknown. No much larger clonotype is one base removed from it; base qualities were not supplied.

The input for sequencing was CD4+ T cells from blood, cultured in vitro, taken about 7 months after SARS-CoV-2 vaccination. The chain joins TRBV7-3 to TRBJ2-3, and TRBD2 may be the D gene, going by 6 matching bases. This sequence was found in a human donor who had recovered from COVID-19. The CDR3 sequence is CASSLNGGGGSGDTQYF. The DNA sequence reads TGTGCCAGCAGCTTAAATGGTGGTGGGGGGTCCGGGGATACGCAGTATTTT.